A selection of T cell receptor beta chains follows, all from one sample in a study of blood T cell repertoires in COVID-19. Produced via immunoSEQ multiplex PCR; TCRdb's table is partial and in-frame only. The sample includes more than 15,000 clones, 75% to 85% of them seen just once. Specimen: peripheral blood. The receptor source for this set is a man of 80 years or more with active COVID-19. The CDR3 runs from the conserved cysteine through the conserved F or W. Each record gives: J gene, D gene, clone size, V gene, CDR3 DNA, CDR3 protein. D genes are given only for firm matches. Size tells how often a clone was seen (once, few, many) or the class of an expanded clone, and some rows leave it out.

TRBJ2-2	.	.	TRBV7-3	TGTGCCAGCCCGGATCTGCGGGCCGCGAACACCGGGGAGCTGTTTTTT	CASPDLRAANTGELFF
TRBJ2-5	TRBD1	.	TRBV11-3	TGTGCCAGCAGCCAAACCGGGACAGGGATCGAGACCCAGTACTTC	CASSQTGTGIETQYF
TRBJ2-1	TRBD1	.	TRBV28	TGTGCCAGCACCATTGGGGGACAGGGGGACAATGAGCAGTTCTTC	CASTIGGQGDNEQFF
TRBJ1-1	.	few	TRBV27	TGTGCCAGCAGTGTCCAGGGGCCGAACACTGAAGCTTTCTTT	CASSVQGPNTEAFF
TRBJ2-5	.	.	TRBV28	TGTGCCAGCAGTTTATCCCAGGGATGGGTAGAGACCCAGTACTTC	CASSLSQGWVETQYF
TRBJ2-7	TRBD2	once	TRBV29-1	TGCAGCGTCCAGACTAGCGGGAGGGCCTACGAGCAGTACTTC	CSVQTSGRAYEQYF
TRBJ1-3	TRBD1	.	TRBV2	TGTGCCAGCACCGGGACAGGGGGCTCTGGAAACACCATATATTTT	CASTGTGGSGNTIYF
TRBJ2-7	TRBD2	.	TRBV29-1	TGCAGCGTTGCCCAGCGGGACTCCTACGAGCAGTACTTC	CSVAQRDSYEQYF
TRBJ1-1	.	.	TRBV10-3	TGTGCCATCAGTCCAGACAGTCTAAGTGAAGCTTTCTTT	CAISPDSLSEAFF
TRBJ2-2	TRBD1	.	TRBV28	TGTGCCAGCAGTTTATACTGGACAGGGGCGAACACCGGGGAGCTGTTTTTT	CASSLYWTGANTGELFF
TRBJ2-1	.	once	TRBV20-1	TGCAGTGCTAGTACCCAGGAGGACAATGAGCAGTTCTTC	CSASTQEDNEQFF
TRBJ2-3	.	.	TRBV5-6	TGTGCCAGCAGCCGCGGGCAGGGGCCGGCAGATACGCAGTATTTT	CASSRGQGPADTQYF
TRBJ1-5	.	.	TRBV30	TGTGCCTGGAGTTTAGAAACAGGGAGGGGGGAGTATAGCAATCAGCCCCAGCATTTT	CAWSLETGRGEYSNQPQHF
TRBJ1-1	TRBD1	.	TRBV12-5	TGTGCTAGTTCCACCGTACAGGGGGTTGAAGCTTTCTTT	CASSTVQGVEAFF
TRBJ2-1	.	.	TRBV19	TGTGCCAGTAGTATACTCCCCGTCAAATGGCCTCACTACAATGAGCAGTTCTTC	CASSILPVKWPHYNEQFF
TRBJ2-7	TRBD2	.	TRBV19	TGTGCCAGTAGTCGTACTAGCGGGAGTGGCTACGAGCAGTACTTC	CASSRTSGSGYEQYF
TRBJ2-6	.	.	TRBV5-4	TGTGCCAGCAGCACTACAGGGCGCTCTGGGGCCAACGTCCTGACTTTC	CASSTTGRSGANVLTF
TRBJ2-2	.	few	TRBV5-1	TGCGCCACAGCGATGGACACCGGGGAGCTGTTTTTT	CATAMDTGELFF
TRBJ1-1	.	few	TRBV9	TGTGCCAGCAGCGTCGGAGGGGAGGGAGCTTTCTTT	CASSVGGEGAFF
TRBJ2-1	.	.	TRBV6-1	TGTGCCAGCAGTGAGCGGGGAGAGCAGTTCTTC	CASSERGEQFF
TRBJ2-2	TRBD2	few	TRBV2	TGTGCCAGCTCTCGACTAGCGGCGAACACCGGGGAGCTGTTTTTT	CASSRLAANTGELFF
TRBJ2-7	.	.	TRBV7-9	TGTGCCAGCAGCTTACAGGGAAAGAACGAGCAGTACTTC	CASSLQGKNEQYF
TRBJ2-1	TRBD2	.	TRBV6-4	TGTGCCAGCAGTGACGACTGGGGGAGGGCCCTCAATGAGCAGTTCTTC	CASSDDWGRALNEQFF
TRBJ2-2	.	few	TRBV18	TGTGCCAGCTCACCAGGACTGAACACCGGGGAGCTGTTTTTT	CASSPGLNTGELFF
TRBJ2-7	.	once	TRBV7-9	TGTGCCAGCAGCCGATCAACGTGGCCTCTCTACGAGCAGTACTTC	CASSRSTWPLYEQYF
TRBJ2-3	.	.	TRBV29-1	TGCAGCGTTCGCACTAGCACAGATACGCAGTATTTT	CSVRTSTDTQYF
TRBJ2-1	.	.	TRBV18	TGTGCCAGCTCCCTCGTGGGGGCTAGCCCCTTCCAATGGTATGAGCAGTTCTTC	CASSLVGASPFQWYEQFF
TRBJ2-1	.	.	TRBV14	TGTGCCAGCAGCCCGTCCGCTCTAGTCGGGTTCTACAATGAGCAGTTCTTC	CASSPSALVGFYNEQFF
TRBJ1-1	.	.	TRBV2	TGTGCCAGCAGAAACCAGGGGTCGAACACTGAAGCTTTCTTT	CASRNQGSNTEAFF
TRBJ1-2	TRBD1	few	TRBV4-1	TGCGCCAGCAGCCAGACAGGGAAGGGTACTAACTATGGCTACACCTTC	CASSQTGKGTNYGYTF
TRBJ2-2	.	.	TRBV10-2	TGCGCCAGCAGTGAGTCCGGAGGAACCGGGGAGCTGTTTTTT	CASSESGGTGELFF
TRBJ1-2	TRBD1	few	TRBV5-1	TGCGCCAGCAGCTTGGCCCTGGACAGGGATAACTATGGCTACACCTTC	CASSLALDRDNYGYTF
TRBJ2-1	.	.	TRBV28	TGTGCCAGCAGTGCCTCGGGTCTTAGCTCCTACAATGAGCAGTTCTTC	CASSASGLSSYNEQFF
TRBJ2-7	TRBD1	.	TRBV19	TGTGCCAGTAGTATCCGACCAAGTATAGGACCCCGCGGACAGGGCTACGAGCAGTACTTC	CASSIRPSIGPRGQGYEQYF
TRBJ2-2	.	.	TRBV19	TGTGCCAGTAGTATAGGGCCAGGGAAACCCGGGGAGCTGTTTTTT	CASSIGPGKPGELFF
TRBJ1-2	.	once	TRBV7-2	TGTGCCAGCAGCTTAGTTGGCGGACAACCTAACTATGGCTACACCTTC	CASSLVGGQPNYGYTF
TRBJ2-5	.	.	TRBV25-1	TGTGCCAGCAGTGAGCCAGGCTCGGTGGAGACCCAGTACTTC	CASSEPGSVETQYF
TRBJ2-3	TRBD2	.	TRBV4-3	TGCGCCAGCAGCCAAGAAGGCGGACTAGCTGCAGATACGCAGTATTTT	CASSQEGGLAADTQYF
TRBJ2-1	TRBD1	.	TRBV6-5	TGTGCCAGCAGTTCAGGGGGTGGATCCTACAATGAGCAGTTCTTC	CASSSGGGSYNEQFF
TRBJ1-1	.	once	TRBV28	TGTGCCAGCAGTCCCCGTGAGGGCCGGACTGAAGCTTTCTTT	CASSPREGRTEAFF
TRBJ2-7	.	.	TRBV19	TGTGCCAGTAGACGTGCGGGTCCCTACGAGCAGTACTTC	CASRRAGPYEQYF
TRBJ1-4	TRBD1	few	TRBV27	TGTGCCAGCAGTCCAGGACAGGGACGGGCTAATGAAAAACTGTTTTTT	CASSPGQGRANEKLFF
TRBJ2-4	TRBD2	.	TRBV28	TGTGCCAGCAGAGAGCGGGAGGGAAACATTCAGTACTTC	CASREREGNIQYF
TRBJ2-4	.	.	TRBV4-3	TGCGCCAGCAGCCAAGATCTGTTAGCCAAAAACATTCAGTACTTC	CASSQDLLAKNIQYF
TRBJ2-3	TRBD2	.	TRBV3-1/TRBV3-2	TGTGCCAGCAGCTTGGGACTAGCGTCAGATACGCAGTATTTT	CASSLGLASDTQYF
TRBJ1-3	.	.	TRBV7-9	TGTGCCAGCAGCCTCGGACTGCGAAACACCATATATTTT	CASSLGLRNTIYF
TRBJ2-7	.	.	TRBV18	TGTGCCAGCTCACCTAATTCCTACGAGCAGTACTTC	CASSPNSYEQYF
TRBJ2-7	.	once	TRBV5-4	TGTGCCAGCAGCCCCTCCGGCGGGGATACCTACGAGCAGTACTTC	CASSPSGGDTYEQYF
TRBJ1-6	.	.	TRBV5-5	TGTGCCAGCAGCTTGGATGGGGCTCCCCTCCACTTT	CASSLDGAPLHF
TRBJ2-1	TRBD1	.	TRBV10-3	TGTGCCATCAGTGAGCCCGGACAGGGTTTGACCTACAATGAGCAGTTCTTC	CAISEPGQGLTYNEQFF
TRBJ2-2	TRBD1	few	TRBV6-2/TRBV6-3	TGTGCCAGCAGTTATAGATGGGAAGCTTGGGTGCGGGACAGGCACACCGGGGAGCTGTTTTTT	CASSYRWEAWVRDRHTGELFF
TRBJ2-3	.	.	TRBV7-2	TGTGCCAGCAGCTTACTGGGTGGGAGTCCGACAGATACGCAGTATTTT	CASSLLGGSPTDTQYF
TRBJ1-4	TRBD1	.	TRBV5-4	TGTGCCAGCAGTTCAAGACAGGGGAAGGAAAAACTGTTTTTT	CASSSRQGKEKLFF
TRBJ1-2	TRBD1	once	TRBV28	TGTGCCAGCAGTTTCCGGGACAGGCACGTCTACACCTTC	CASSFRDRHVYTF
TRBJ2-1	TRBD2	.	TRBV7-8	TGTGCCAGCAGCCCCCGTGGGCTAGCGGGAGAGAGCTCCTACAATGAGCAGTTCTTC	CASSPRGLAGESSYNEQFF
TRBJ2-2	TRBD1	medium-sized	TRBV2	TGTGCCAGCAGTGAAGTAGCGCCGAAGGGGGCGGCCGGGGAGCTGTTTTTT	CASSEVAPKGAAGELFF
TRBJ2-3	TRBD2	.	TRBV28	TGTGCCAGCAGTTCACCAGCGGGAGGTTCAACAGATACGCAGTATTTT	CASSSPAGGSTDTQYF
TRBJ2-1	TRBD2	.	TRBV7-2	TGTGCCAGCAGCCCGGAGAGGGAGGGTTACAATGAGCAGTTCTTC	CASSPEREGYNEQFF
TRBJ1-2	.	.	TRBV10-3	TGTGCCATCAAACCGGGACAAGTATATGGCTACACCTTC	CAIKPGQVYGYTF